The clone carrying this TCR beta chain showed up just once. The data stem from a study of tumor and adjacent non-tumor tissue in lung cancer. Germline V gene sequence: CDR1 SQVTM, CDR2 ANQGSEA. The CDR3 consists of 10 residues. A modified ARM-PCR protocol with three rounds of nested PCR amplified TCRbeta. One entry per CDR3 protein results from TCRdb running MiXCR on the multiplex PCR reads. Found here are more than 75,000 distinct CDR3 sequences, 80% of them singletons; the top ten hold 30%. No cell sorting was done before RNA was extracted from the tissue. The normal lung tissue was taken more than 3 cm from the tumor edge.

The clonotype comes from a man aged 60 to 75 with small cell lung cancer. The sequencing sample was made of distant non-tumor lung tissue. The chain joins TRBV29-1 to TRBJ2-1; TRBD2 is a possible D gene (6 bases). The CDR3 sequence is CRAASGEQFF. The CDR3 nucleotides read TGCAGGGCCGCGTCGGGAGAACAGTTCTTC.